This entry describes one T cell receptor (beta chain). Its antigen remains unidentified. The record originates from a study of T-cell memory formation after mild COVID-19. CDR3 length equals 13 residues. V shed 6 bases and J shed 6 bases, with 18 bases lying between them. CDR1 and CDR2 (germline): GTSNPN, SVGIG (reference sequence). A 5'RACE reaction primed in the constant segment made cDNA libraries of TCR alpha and TCR beta, and these carried sample barcodes and UMIs. Using its own MiXCR run on the 5' RACE reads, TCRdb lists one record per CDR3 protein. The repertoire includes about 350,000 distinct CDR3 sequences, approximately 13% of them detected once, and 22% sits in the top ten. Study-level points and caveats: Among contracting clones, CD4+ were mainly CM/EM and CD8+ enriched in EMRA. The SARS-CoV-2 specificity of second-wave clones reaching peak at day 37 remained unverified.

The sample was PBMCs or a T cell subset sorted from them (not recorded which). The TCR originated in a man in his late teens or twenties who had mild COVID-19 (a few samples of this study predate the infection). Cell type and time point are not known. This chain joins TRBV30 and TRBJ2-7; D is undetermined. The CDR3 bases are TGTGCCTGCAGAGACACGGTGGGTGTCGAGCAGTACTTC. This gives the protein CACRDTVGVEQYF.